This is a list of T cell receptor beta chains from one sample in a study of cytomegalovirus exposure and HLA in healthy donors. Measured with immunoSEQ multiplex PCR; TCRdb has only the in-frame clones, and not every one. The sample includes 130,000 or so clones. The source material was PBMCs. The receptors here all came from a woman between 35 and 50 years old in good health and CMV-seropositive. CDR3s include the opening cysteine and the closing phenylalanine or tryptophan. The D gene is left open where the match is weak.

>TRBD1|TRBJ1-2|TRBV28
CASRGTGGGLNYGYTF
TGTGCCAGCAGGGGGACAGGGGGTGGACTAAACTATGGCTACACCTTC
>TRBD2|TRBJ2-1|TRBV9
CASSGGGTSKDNEQFF
TGTGCCAGCAGCGGGGGGGGGACTTCTAAGGACAATGAGCAGTTCTTC
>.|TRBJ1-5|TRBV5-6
CASSQLARDNQPQHF
TGTGCCAGCAGCCAGCTTGCCAGGGATAATCAGCCCCAGCATTTT
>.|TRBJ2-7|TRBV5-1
CASSLSPGTYEQYF
TGCGCCAGCAGCTTAAGCCCAGGGACCTACGAGCAGTACTTC
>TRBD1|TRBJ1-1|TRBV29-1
CSVVGQGRVTEAFF
TGCAGCGTTGTGGGACAGGGCAGAGTCACTGAAGCTTTCTTT
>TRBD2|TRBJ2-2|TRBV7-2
CASSSSGSDTGELFF
TGTGCCAGCAGCTCTAGCGGGAGTGACACCGGGGAGCTGTTTTTT
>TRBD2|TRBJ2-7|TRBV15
CATSREASGRANPYEQYF
TGTGCCACCAGCAGAGAGGCTAGCGGGAGGGCCAATCCCTACGAGCAGTACTTC
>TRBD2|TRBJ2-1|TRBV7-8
CASSFGLAGIQNEQFF
TGTGCCAGCAGCTTTGGACTAGCGGGCATTCAGAATGAGCAGTTCTTC
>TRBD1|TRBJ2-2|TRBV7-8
CASSLPGTATGELFF
TGTGCCAGCAGCTTACCCGGGACAGCCACCGGGGAGCTGTTTTTT
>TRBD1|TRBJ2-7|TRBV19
CASSLTGGIDEQYF
TGTGCCAGTAGTTTGACAGGGGGCATCGACGAGCAGTACTTC
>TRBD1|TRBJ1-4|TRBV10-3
CAISDGTGGEKLFF
TGTGCCATCAGTGACGGGACAGGGGGCGAAAAACTGTTTTTT
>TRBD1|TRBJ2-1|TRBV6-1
CASSGTGRNEQFF
TGTGCCAGCTCCGGGACAGGGAGGAATGAGCAGTTCTTC
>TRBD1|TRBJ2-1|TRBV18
CASSPLIQGARDEQFF
TGTGCCAGCTCACCACTGATACAGGGGGCTAGAGATGAGCAGTTCTTC
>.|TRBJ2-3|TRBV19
CASSMLGASTDTQYF
TGTGCCAGTAGTATGTTGGGGGCCTCCACAGATACGCAGTATTTT
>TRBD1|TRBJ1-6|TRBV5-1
CASSLRQGNNSPLHF
TGCGCCAGCAGCCTCCGACAGGGTAATAATTCACCCCTCCACTTT
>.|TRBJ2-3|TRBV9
CASSSNVADTQYF
TGTGCCAGCAGTTCGAATGTAGCAGATACGCAGTATTTT
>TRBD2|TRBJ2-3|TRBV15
CATRGREGTDTQYF
TGTGCCACCCGAGGGCGGGAGGGCACAGATACGCAGTATTTT
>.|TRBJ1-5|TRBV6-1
CASSERSGNQPQHF
TGTGCCAGCAGTGAAAGGTCAGGGAATCAGCCCCAGCATTTT